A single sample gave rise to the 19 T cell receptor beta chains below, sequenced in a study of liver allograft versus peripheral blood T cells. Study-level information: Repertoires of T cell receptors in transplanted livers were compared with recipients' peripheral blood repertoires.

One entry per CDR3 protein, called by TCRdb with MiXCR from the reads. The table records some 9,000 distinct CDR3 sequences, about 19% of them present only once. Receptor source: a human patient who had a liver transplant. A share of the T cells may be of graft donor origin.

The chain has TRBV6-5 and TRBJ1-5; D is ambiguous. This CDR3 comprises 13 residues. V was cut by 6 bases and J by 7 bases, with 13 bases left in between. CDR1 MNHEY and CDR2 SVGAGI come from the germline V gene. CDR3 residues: CASSQERRQPQHF. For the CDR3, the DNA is TGTGCCAGCAGCCAGGAGAGAAGACAGCCCCAGCATTTT.

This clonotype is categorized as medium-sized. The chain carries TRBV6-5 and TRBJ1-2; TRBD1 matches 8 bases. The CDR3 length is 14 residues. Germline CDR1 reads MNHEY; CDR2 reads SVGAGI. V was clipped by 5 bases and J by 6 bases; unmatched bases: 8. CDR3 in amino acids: CASSESTGGDGYTF. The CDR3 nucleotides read TGTGCCAGCAGTGAATCCACAGGGGGGGATGGCTACACCTTC.

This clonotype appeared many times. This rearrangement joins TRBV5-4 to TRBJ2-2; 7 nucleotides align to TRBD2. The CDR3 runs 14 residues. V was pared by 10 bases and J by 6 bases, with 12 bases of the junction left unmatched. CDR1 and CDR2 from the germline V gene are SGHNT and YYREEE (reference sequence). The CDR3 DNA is TGTGCCGCCCGGACCGCGGGGGAGGCCGGGGAGCTGTTTTTT. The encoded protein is CAARTAGEAGELFF.

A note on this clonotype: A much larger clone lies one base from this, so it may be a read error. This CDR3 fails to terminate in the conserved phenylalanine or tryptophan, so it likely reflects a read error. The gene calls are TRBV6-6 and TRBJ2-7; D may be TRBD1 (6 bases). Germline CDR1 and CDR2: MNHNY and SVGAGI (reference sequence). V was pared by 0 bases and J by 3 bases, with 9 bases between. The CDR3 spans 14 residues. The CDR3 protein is CASSYSDSFYEQYS. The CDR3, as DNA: TGTGCCAGCAGTTACTCGGACAGTTTCTACGAGCAGTACTCC.

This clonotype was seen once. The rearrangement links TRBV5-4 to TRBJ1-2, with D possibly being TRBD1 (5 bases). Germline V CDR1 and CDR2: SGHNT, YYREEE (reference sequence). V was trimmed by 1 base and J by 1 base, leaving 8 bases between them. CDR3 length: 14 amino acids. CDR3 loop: CASSLWGNNYGYTF. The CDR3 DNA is TGTGCCAGCAGCTTGTGGGGGAATAACTATGGCTACACCTTC.

CDR3: CSVVSGEGYEQYF. CDR3 DNA: TGCAGCGTCGTTTCCGGGGAAGGCTACGAGCAGTACTTC. The chain combines TRBV29-1 with TRBJ2-7; D may be TRBD2 (5 bases). Germline CDR1 is SQVTM and CDR2 is ANQGSEA. Trimming cost V 6 bases and J 3 bases, with 15 bases left between them. This CDR3 spans 13 amino acids.

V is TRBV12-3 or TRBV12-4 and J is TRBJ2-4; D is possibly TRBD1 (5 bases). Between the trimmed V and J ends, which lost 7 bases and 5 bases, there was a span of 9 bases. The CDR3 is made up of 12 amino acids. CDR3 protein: CASTPTENIQYF. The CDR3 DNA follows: TGTGCCAGCACCCCGACAGAAAACATTCAGTACTTC.

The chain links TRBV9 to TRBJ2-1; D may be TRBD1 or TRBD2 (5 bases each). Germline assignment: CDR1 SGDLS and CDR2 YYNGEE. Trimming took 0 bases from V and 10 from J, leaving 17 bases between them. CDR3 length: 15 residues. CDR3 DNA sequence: TGTGCCAGCAGCGTAGGAGGGGCTGGGGGAAGGGAGCAGTTCTTC. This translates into CASSVGGAGGREQFF.

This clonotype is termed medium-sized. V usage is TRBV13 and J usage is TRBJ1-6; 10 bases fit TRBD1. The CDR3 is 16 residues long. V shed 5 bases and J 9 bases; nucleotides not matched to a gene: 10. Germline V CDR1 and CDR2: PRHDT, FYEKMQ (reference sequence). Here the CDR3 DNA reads TGTGCCAGCAGCGGGGGGGGGACAGGGGCAAGTTCACCCCTCCACTTT. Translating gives CASSGGGTGASSPLHF.

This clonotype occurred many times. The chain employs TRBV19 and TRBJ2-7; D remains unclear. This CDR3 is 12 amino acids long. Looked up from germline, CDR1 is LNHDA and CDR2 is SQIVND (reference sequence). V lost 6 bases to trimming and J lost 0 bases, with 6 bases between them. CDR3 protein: CASRGPSYEQYF. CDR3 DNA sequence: TGTGCCAGTAGGGGCCCCTCCTACGAGCAGTACTTC.

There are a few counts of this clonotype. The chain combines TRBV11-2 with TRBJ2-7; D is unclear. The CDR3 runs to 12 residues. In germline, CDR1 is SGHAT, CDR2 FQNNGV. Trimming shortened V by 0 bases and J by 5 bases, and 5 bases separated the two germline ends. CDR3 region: CASSLERHEQYF. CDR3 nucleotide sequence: TGTGCCAGCAGCTTAGAGAGGCACGAGCAGTACTTC.

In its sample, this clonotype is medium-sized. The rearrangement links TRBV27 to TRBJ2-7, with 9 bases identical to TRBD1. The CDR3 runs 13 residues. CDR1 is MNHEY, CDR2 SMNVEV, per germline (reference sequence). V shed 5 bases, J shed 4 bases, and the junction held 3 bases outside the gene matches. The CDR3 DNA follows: TGTGCCAGCAGTCCGACAGGGGGGTACGAGCAGTACTTC. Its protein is CASSPTGGYEQYF.

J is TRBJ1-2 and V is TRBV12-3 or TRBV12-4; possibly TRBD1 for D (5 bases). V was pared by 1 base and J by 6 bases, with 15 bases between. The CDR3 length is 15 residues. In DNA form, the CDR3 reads TGTGCCAGCAGTTTAGGGGGGGGGAGGACGGATGGCTACACCTTC. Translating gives CASSLGGGRTDGYTF.

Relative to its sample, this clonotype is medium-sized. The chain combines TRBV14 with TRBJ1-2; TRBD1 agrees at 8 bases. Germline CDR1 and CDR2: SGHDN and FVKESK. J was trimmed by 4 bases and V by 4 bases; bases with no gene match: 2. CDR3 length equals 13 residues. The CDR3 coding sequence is TGTGCCAGCAGCCCACAGGGGGTCTATGGCTACACCTTC. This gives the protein CASSPQGVYGYTF.

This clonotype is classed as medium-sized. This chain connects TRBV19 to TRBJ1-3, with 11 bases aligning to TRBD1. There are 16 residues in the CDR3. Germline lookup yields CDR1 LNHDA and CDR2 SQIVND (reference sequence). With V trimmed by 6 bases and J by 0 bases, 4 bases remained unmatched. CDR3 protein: CASRGQGALSGNTIYF. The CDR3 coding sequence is TGTGCCAGTAGAGGACAGGGGGCTCTCTCTGGAAACACCATATATTTT.

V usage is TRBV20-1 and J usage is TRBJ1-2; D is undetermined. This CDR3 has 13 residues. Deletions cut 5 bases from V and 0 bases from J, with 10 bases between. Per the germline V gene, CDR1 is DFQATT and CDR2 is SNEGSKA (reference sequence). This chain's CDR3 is CSASLTTNYGYTF. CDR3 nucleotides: TGCAGTGCTTCCCTGACAACTAACTATGGCTACACCTTC.

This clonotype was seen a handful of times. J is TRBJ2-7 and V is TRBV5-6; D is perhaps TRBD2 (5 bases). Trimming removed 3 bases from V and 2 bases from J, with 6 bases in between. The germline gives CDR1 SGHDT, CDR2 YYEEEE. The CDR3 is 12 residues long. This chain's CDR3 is CASSYGTYEQYF. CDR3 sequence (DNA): TGTGCCAGCAGCTACGGGACCTACGAGCAGTACTTC.

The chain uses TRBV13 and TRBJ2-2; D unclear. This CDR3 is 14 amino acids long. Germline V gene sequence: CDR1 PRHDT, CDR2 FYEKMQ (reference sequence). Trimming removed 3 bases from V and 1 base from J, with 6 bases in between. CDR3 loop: CASSFGRNTGELFF. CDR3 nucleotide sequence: TGTGCCAGCAGCTTCGGCCGGAACACCGGGGAGCTGTTTTTT. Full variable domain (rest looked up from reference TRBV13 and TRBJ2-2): AAGVIQSPRHLIKEKRETATLKCYPIPRHDTVYWYQQGPGQDPQFLISFYEKMQSDKGSIPDRFSAQQFSDYHSELNMSSLELGDSALYFCASSFGRNTGELFFGEGSRLTVL.

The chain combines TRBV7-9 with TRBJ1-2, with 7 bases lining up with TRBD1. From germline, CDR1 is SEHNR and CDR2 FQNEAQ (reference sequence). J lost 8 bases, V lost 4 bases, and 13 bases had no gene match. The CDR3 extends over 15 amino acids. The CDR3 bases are TGTGCCAGCAGCTCCGACCTCGGGACAGTGACAGGCTACACCTTC. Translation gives CASSSDLGTVTGYTF.